Below are 31 T cell receptor beta chains sequenced from a single sample in a study of read filtering for tumor transcriptome and immune sequencing. The library was built from about 400 ng RNA with molecular barcoded adaptors for alpha/delta and beta/gamma chains. One entry per CDR3 protein results from TCRdb running MiXCR on the reads. Of some 120,000 distinct CDR3 sequences listed, 13% are singletons. Material: a population of CD138-negative cells sorted from bone marrow. These receptors all stem from a donor aged 40 or over with multiple myeloma.

This clonotype was detected many times. The chain combines TRBV7-2 with TRBJ2-3, with D tentatively TRBD2 (5 bases). CDR1 is SGHTA, CDR2 FQGNSA, per germline. V lost 2 bases and J lost 6, with 15 bases in between. The CDR3 length is 15 residues. In DNA form, the CDR3 reads TGTGCCAGCAGCTTAATCGGGGTGTTGGGGGATACGCAGTATTTT. Encoded protein: CASSLIGVLGDTQYF.

This clonotype was detected a few times. One end of the junction does not line up with germline, which may come from a read error. The rearrangement joins TRBV6-6 to TRBJ1-1, with a tentative D call TRBD1 (5 bases). The CDR3 covers 13 residues. Germline assignment: CDR1 MNHNY and CDR2 SVGAGI (reference sequence). CDR3 sequence reads: CASGDHSNAEAFF. In DNA form, the CDR3 reads TGTGCCAGCGGGGACCACTCGAACGCTGAAGCTTTCTTT.

This clonotype was found many times. J is TRBJ2-1 and V is TRBV29-1; 10 positions match TRBD2. The V and J ends lost 7 bases and 7 bases, in that order; junction bases with no gene match: 10. The CDR3 spans 14 residues. In germline, CDR1 is SQVTM, CDR2 ANQGSEA. The DNA for the CDR3 is TGCAGCGGGGGAAAGCGGGGGGGCCAGAATGAGCAGTTCTTC. Translated: CSGGKRGGQNEQFF.

In this sample, this clonotype turned up many times. V gene TRBV15 combines with J gene TRBJ2-3; 12 bases map to TRBD2. V dropped 3 bases and J dropped 6; count of bases not matched to a gene: 7. The CDR3 is made up of 16 amino acids. Germline CDR1 is LNHNV and CDR2 is YYDKDF (reference sequence). CDR3 amino acids: CATSSGLAGLGDTQYF. The CDR3 DNA follows: TGTGCCACCAGCAGCGGACTAGCGGGACTTGGGGATACGCAGTATTTT.

This clonotype was seen at least ten times. The rearrangement links TRBV6-5 to TRBJ2-1; tentative D call: TRBD2 (5 bases). The V gene's germline CDR1 is MNHEY and CDR2 SVGAGI. This CDR3 spans 15 amino acids. The V end lost 5 bases, the J end lost 0 bases, and 11 bases lay between the germline ends. CDR3: CASSRTVSSYNEQFF. In DNA form, the CDR3 reads TGTGCCAGCAGTCGGACTGTGAGCTCCTACAATGAGCAGTTCTTC.

In this sample, this clonotype turned up many times. Relative to the germline gene, one junction end is altered; a read error may explain this. This rearrangement joins TRBV5-1 to TRBJ2-5; 13 bases match TRBD2. Germline V gene sequence: CDR1 SGHRS, CDR2 YFSETQ. The CDR3 runs 16 residues. CDR3 nucleotides: TGTGCCAGCAGTTTACTAGCGGGAGGGCCGGAAGAGACCCAGTACTTC. This encodes CASSLLAGGPEETQYF.

This clonotype has at least ten counts. The chain is built from TRBV27 and TRBJ2-7; D not resolved. With 6 bases removed from V and 3 bases from J, the gap between germline ends came to 12 bases. This CDR3 has 13 amino acids. Germline-derived CDR1 and CDR2 are MNHEY and SMNVEV (reference sequence). The CDR3 DNA reads TGTGCCAGCAGCTACGGATCCCTCTACGAGCAGTACTTC. It codes for CASSYGSLYEQYF.

This clonotype was recorded at least ten times. The CDR3 spells CASSVSANTDTQYF. The CDR3 bases are TGTGCCAGCAGCGTCTCGGCGAACACAGATACGCAGTATTTT. The chain couples TRBV6-6 to TRBJ2-3; D not resolved. This CDR3 region has 14 residues. Germline V CDR1 and CDR2: MNHNY, SVGAGI (reference sequence). Trimming removed 6 bases at V and 2 bases at J, with 12 bases between.

Ten or more counts support this clonotype. V gene TRBV29-1 combines with J gene TRBJ2-2, with TRBD1 matching 8 bases. The CDR3 contains 15 residues. The V segment lost 4 bases and the J segment 2 bases; nucleotides outside the gene matches: 6. CDR1 SQVTM and CDR2 ANQGSEA come from the germline V gene. CDR3 sequence reads: CSVAGQAINTGELFF. The CDR3 DNA sequence: TGCAGCGTTGCGGGACAGGCGATTAACACCGGGGAGCTGTTTTTT.

This clonotype was counted a few times. The chain recombines TRBV5-1 with TRBJ2-1, with a weak D call TRBD2 (6 bases). Germline-derived CDR1 and CDR2 are SGHRS and YFSETQ. The CDR3 covers 15 residues. V was cut by 9 bases and J by 4 bases, with 20 bases left in between. CDR3: CATSQYSGQYNEQFF. CDR3 DNA sequence: TGCGCCACCTCCCAGTATAGCGGCCAATACAATGAGCAGTTCTTC.

V gene TRBV28 combines with J gene TRBJ1-5, with a weak D call TRBD1 (5 bases). CDR3 length: 14 residues. V was pared by 1 base and J by 7 bases, with 11 bases between. Germline V gives CDR1 MDHEN, CDR2 SYDVKM. The CDR3 DNA reads TGTGCCAGCAGTTTATCGGGGGTCTTGCAGCCCCAGCATTTT. Translation gives CASSLSGVLQPQHF. Complete variable domain (other parts from reference TRBV28 and TRBJ1-5): DVKVTQSSRYLVKRTGEKVFLECVQDMDHENMFWYRQDPGLGLRLIYFSYDVKMKEKGDIPEGYSVSREKKERFSLILESASTNQTSMYLCASSLSGVLQPQHFGDGTRLSIL.

Regarding this clonotype: This may be a read error: a much more frequent sequence differs by one nucleotide. This sequence joins TRBV11-2 and TRBJ1-1; no definite D call. Germline V gene sequence: CDR1 SGHAT, CDR2 FQNNGV. The CDR3 has 13 residues. CDR3 DNA: TGTGCCAGCAGCTTAGAGGTGAACGCTGAAGCTTTCTTT. This sequence encodes CASSLEVNAEAFF.

This clonotype appeared many times. This chain links TRBV28 with TRBJ2-7; D unclear. Germline CDR1 MDHEN, CDR2 SYDVKM. With 3 bases removed from V and 6 bases from J, the gap between germline ends came to 9 bases. The CDR3 is 12 amino acids. CDR3: CASSLAWGEQYF. The CDR3 DNA reads as TGTGCCAGCAGTTTGGCCTGGGGCGAGCAGTACTTC.

This clonotype was detected only once. With a much larger clone just one base away, this may be a read error. The conserved final phenylalanine or tryptophan is absent from the CDR3, which likely points to a read error. This chain connects TRBV7-2 to TRBJ1-5; tentative D call: TRBD1 (5 bases). CDR3 size: 13 residues. The germline V gene encodes CDR1 SGHTA and CDR2 FQGNSA. The ends were cut back, 5 bases at V and 6 bases at J, with 11 bases in the middle. The CDR3 loop reads CASSPGGVQPQHS. DNA for the CDR3: TGTGCCAGCAGCCCGGGGGGGGTTCAGCCCCAGCATTCT.

This clonotype has a count of ten or more. This chain joins TRBV30 and TRBJ1-2, with D possibly TRBD1 on 5 matching bases. The CDR3 loop spans 15 amino acids. V was pared by 3 bases and J by 0 bases, with 14 bases between. CDR1 and CDR2 from the germline V gene are GTSNPN and SVGIG (reference sequence). Written as DNA, the CDR3 is TGTGCCTGGAGCGCATACAGGTTTTCTAACTATGGCTACACCTTC. Translation gives CAWSAYRFSNYGYTF.

The chain combines TRBV29-1 with TRBJ1-1; the D gene is possibly TRBD1 (5 bases). V shed 7 bases and J shed 2 bases, with 17 bases lying between them. CDR3 length equals 14 residues. Per the germline V gene, CDR1 is SQVTM and CDR2 is ANQGSEA. CDR3 in amino acids: CSAAPSTGNTEAFF. The CDR3 nucleotides are TGCAGCGCCGCCCCCTCCACAGGTAACACTGAAGCTTTCTTT.

This clonotype was counted many times. The chain employs TRBV7-3 and TRBJ2-2; D is uncertain. V lost 6 bases and J lost 6, with 11 bases in between. The CDR3 is 13 amino acids. Per germline, CDR1 SGHTA and CDR2 FQGTGA. For the CDR3, the DNA is TGTGCCAGCAGGCGGTCCCGGTCCGGGGAGCTGTTTTTT. It yields the protein CASRRSRSGELFF.

This clonotype was counted ten times or more. The chain links TRBV12-3 or TRBV12-4 to TRBJ2-1; TRBD2 agrees at 14 bases. The V gene end was trimmed by 3 bases and the J gene end by 7 bases; junction bases not matched to a gene: 11. CDR3 length equals 18 residues. The CDR3 DNA is TGTGCCAGCAGTTTTTCCCCGGGACTAGCGGGAGTAGGGAATGAGCAGTTCTTC. Amino acid sequence: CASSFSPGLAGVGNEQFF.

This clonotype came up many times. The V gene is TRBV4-1, the J gene TRBJ2-2, with 8 bases aligning to TRBD1. CDR1 is MGHRA, CDR2 YSYEKL, per germline. The CDR3 is 16 residues long. The J segment lost 7 bases and the V segment lost 0 bases, leaving 7 bases of the junction unmatched. The chain's CDR3 is CASSQERTGSGGELFF. The CDR3 region has the DNA TGCGCCAGCAGCCAAGAGAGGACAGGGTCCGGCGGGGAGCTGTTTTTT.

With respect to this clonotype: A much larger clone differs from this one at a single base, so this may be a read error. The V call is TRBV5-1, the J call TRBJ2-3; D is unresolved. Germline V gives CDR1 SGHRS, CDR2 YFSETQ. The V and J ends lost 0 bases and 6 bases respectively, with 11 bases between them. The length of the CDR3 is 14 residues. CDR3 protein: CASSLERKWDTQYF. CDR3 nucleotide sequence: TGCGCCAGCAGCTTGGAGCGTAAGTGGGATACGCAGTATTTT.

This clonotype came up many times. V and J are TRBV20-1 and TRBJ2-5; tentatively, D is TRBD2 (6 bases). Trimming removed 3 bases from V and 3 bases from J, with 11 bases in between. This CDR3 region has 13 residues. Germline V CDR1 and CDR2: DFQATT, SNEGSKA (reference sequence). Here the CDR3 reads CSARNAGKETQYF. CDR3 DNA: TGCAGTGCTAGGAATGCGGGAAAAGAGACCCAGTACTTC.

Ten or more counts support this clonotype. The chain employs TRBV6-1 and TRBJ1-1; D is unresolved. V was trimmed by 2 bases and J by 4 bases, leaving 11 bases between them. Germline V gives CDR1 MNHNS, CDR2 SASEGT. The CDR3 is 14 residues long. CDR3 in DNA: TGTGCCAGCAGTGAAACATTGGGGAGCACTGAAGCTTTCTTT. As protein: CASSETLGSTEAFF.

Notes on this clonotype: A read error is possible here, since a much larger clone lies one base away. A read error is likely, as this CDR3 ends without the conserved phenylalanine or tryptophan. V is TRBV12-3 or TRBV12-4 and J is TRBJ1-5; D uncertain. Trimming left V 5 bases short and J 3 bases short, with 11 bases between. The CDR3 loop spans 14 amino acids. The CDR3 loop is CASSLQEFNQPQHY. The CDR3 nucleotides read TGTGCCAGCAGTCTCCAGGAATTCAATCAGCCCCAGCATTAT.

This clonotype was observed many times. The genes are TRBV11-2 and TRBJ2-3, with TRBD2 matching over 9 bases. V trimming: 3 bases; J trimming: 5 bases; junction bases outside the gene matches: 9. CDR1 SGHAT and CDR2 FQNNGV come from the germline V gene. The CDR3 sequence is 16 residues long. CDR3 coding DNA: TGTGCCAGCAGCTTGGGGCGGGGGGGCCATAAAGATACGCAGTATTTT. Its protein product is CASSLGRGGHKDTQYF.

At least ten counts were recorded for this clonotype. The rearrangement joins TRBV12-3 or TRBV12-4 to TRBJ1-1; tentatively, D is TRBD1 (6 bases). This CDR3 has 13 amino acids. Trimming took 3 bases from V and 7 from J, leaving 12 bases between them. The CDR3 loop is CASSLQGLGEAFF. CDR3 in DNA: TGTGCCAGCAGTTTGCAGGGGCTCGGTGAAGCTTTCTTT.

The genes are TRBV6-6 and TRBJ2-3; the D gene is possibly TRBD1 (6 bases). V dropped 0 bases and J dropped 0 bases, with 13 bases sitting between them. This CDR3 contains 17 residues. Germline loops: CDR1 MNHNY, CDR2 SVGAGI (reference sequence). The CDR3 sequence is CASSYSLGGGSTDTQYF. DNA for the CDR3: TGTGCCAGCAGTTACTCCCTAGGGGGTGGGAGCACAGATACGCAGTATTTT.

The V call is TRBV2, the J call TRBJ1-1; D is possibly TRBD1 (6 bases). CDR1 and CDR2 from the germline V gene are SNHLY and FYNNEI. The V end lost 6 bases, the J end lost 2 bases, and 16 bases lay between the germline ends. The CDR3 is 15 residues long. The CDR3 loop is CASSLNTGLNTEAFF. In DNA, the CDR3 is TGTGCCAGCAGCCTAAATACAGGGTTAAACACTGAAGCTTTCTTT.

This chain uses TRBV7-9 with TRBJ2-7; tentatively, D is TRBD2 (7 bases). The ends were cut back, 0 bases at V and 3 bases at J, with 18 bases in the middle. This CDR3 spans 17 amino acids. The germline gives CDR1 SEHNR, CDR2 FQNEAQ (reference sequence). The CDR3 coding sequence is TGTGCCAGCAGCTTAGCGTCGGGGGCTAGCGGATTCTACGAGCAGTACTTC. Translation: CASSLASGASGFYEQYF. Combining the CDR3 with reference TRBV7-9 and TRBJ2-7 gives the whole variable domain DTGVSQNPRHKITKRGQNVTFRCDPISEHNRLYWYRQTLGQGPEFLTYFQNEAQLEKSRLLSDRFSAERPKGSFSTLEIQRTEQGDSAMYLCASSLASGASGFYEQYFGPGTRLTVT.

This clonotype occurred many times. The V gene is TRBV29-1, the J gene TRBJ2-3; possible D gene TRBD2, 5 bases. Germline assignment: CDR1 SQVTM and CDR2 ANQGSEA. CDR3 length: 14 residues. The ends were cut back, 3 bases at V and 2 bases at J, with 12 bases in the middle. CDR3 sequence: CSVDLATPTDTQYF. The CDR3 DNA sequence: TGCAGCGTTGACCTAGCAACCCCCACAGATACGCAGTATTTT.

This clonotype has ten or more counts. This rearrangement joins TRBV11-2 to TRBJ1-1; perhaps TRBD1 as D (5 bases). The CDR3 consists of 16 residues. Germline CDR1 and CDR2: SGHAT and FQNNGV. The V and J ends lost 2 bases and 0 bases respectively, with 13 bases between them. The CDR3 protein is CASSLRFGTVNTEAFF. The CDR3 DNA reads as TGTGCCAGCAGCTTACGCTTTGGGACGGTGAACACTGAAGCTTTCTTT.

This clonotype was detected many times. The J gene is TRBJ2-7, the V gene TRBV6-1; 7 bases line up with TRBD2. V was pared by 6 bases and J by 4 bases, with 9 bases of the junction left unmatched. The CDR3 loop spans 14 amino acids. Per germline, CDR1 MNHNS and CDR2 SASEGT. For the CDR3, the DNA is TGTGCCAGCAGCTTAGCTGGGGGGGGATACGAGCAGTACTTC. It yields the protein CASSLAGGGYEQYF.